The source of this TCR beta chain is a study of shared clonotypes between healthy human individuals. Measured with immunoSEQ multiplex PCR; TCRdb has only the in-frame clones, and not every one. The repertoire holds about 450,000 clones, with less than 80% as singletons. The CDR3 is 15 residues long. The V and J ends lost 5 bases and 4 bases, in that order; junction bases with no gene match: 11. CDR1 is SGHVS and CDR2 is FQNEAQ in the germline V gene. The chain joins TRBV7-8 to TRBJ2-7; TRBD1 matches 7 bases. This TCR derives from a woman aged 40 to 55 in good health. Some clones in this sample may be carry-over from other donors' samples. Sequenced input: PBMCs. In DNA form, the CDR3 reads TGTGCCAGCAGCCTGGGACAGAATCCCTTATACGAGCAGTACTTC. Amino acids: CASSLGQNPLYEQYF.